A single sample gave rise to the 24 T cell receptor beta chains below, sequenced in a study of T cells in Graves' hyperthyroidism and ophthalmopathy. Researchers amplified the TCR beta CDR3 regions from RNA transcripts. During a first-round RT-PCR of the TCR CDR3, the HTBI primer set was used. Using its own MiXCR run on the multiplex PCR reads, TCRdb lists one record per CDR3 protein. Seen here are 490,000 or so distinct CDR3 sequences, roughly 22% observed once, and the top ten hold 45% to 50%. Source material: blood. These receptors originate from a woman aged 65 to 85 with Graves' ophthalmopathy.

Only a few counts were recorded for this clonotype. The CDR3 loop is CASSVEGDSYEQYF. The CDR3 DNA is TGTGCCAGCAGCGTAGAAGGGGACTCCTACGAGCAGTACTTC. The chain uses TRBV9 and TRBJ2-7; D perhaps matches TRBD1 (5 bases). The CDR3 has 14 residues. Per the germline V gene, CDR1 is SGDLS and CDR2 is YYNGEE. V dropped 0 bases and J dropped 0 bases, with 7 bases sitting between them.

This clonotype was seen ten or more times. This chain uses TRBV20-1 with TRBJ1-1; D is uncertain. The CDR3 covers 14 residues. The V gene lost 5 bases and the J gene lost 0 bases, with 13 bases spanning the gap. Germline CDR1 DFQATT, CDR2 SNEGSKA (reference sequence). The CDR3 bases are TGCAGTGCTGCTACTGGGCGGTTGAACACTGAAGCTTTCTTT. Protein product: CSAATGRLNTEAFF.

This clonotype was counted many times. The V call is TRBV28, the J call TRBJ2-2; D gene uncertain. V was trimmed by 2 bases and J by 6 bases, leaving 7 bases between them. In germline, CDR1 is MDHEN, CDR2 SYDVKM. This CDR3 contains 13 residues. CDR3 nucleotides: TGTGCCAGCAGTTTAATCGTTCCCGGGGAGCTGTTTTTT. It is translated as CASSLIVPGELFF.

This clonotype was observed many times. The rearrangement uses TRBV11-2 and TRBJ2-7; D is perhaps TRBD2 (5 bases). The CDR3 spans 13 residues. CDR1 SGHAT and CDR2 FQNNGV come from the germline V gene. Trimming removed 6 bases from V and 2 bases from J, with 11 bases in between. The CDR3 protein is CASRRTSTYEQYF. The CDR3 bases are TGTGCCAGCAGGAGAACTAGTACCTACGAGCAGTACTTC.

The chain combines TRBV29-1 with TRBJ1-2; no firm D call. Germline lookup yields CDR1 SQVTM and CDR2 ANQGSEA. The length of the CDR3 is 14 residues. Deletions cut 3 bases from V and 5 bases from J, with 16 bases between. CDR3 sequence (DNA): TGCAGCGTTGACACCGGGCGGTTGGGGTATGGCTACACCTTC. Protein product: CSVDTGRLGYGYTF.

Ten or more counts support this clonotype. The V call is TRBV19, the J call TRBJ1-1; a weak D match, TRBD1 (6 bases). The V and J ends lost 5 bases and 3 bases respectively, with 13 bases between them. The CDR3 consists of 14 residues. Germline V gene lookup returns CDR1 LNHDA and CDR2 SQIVND (reference sequence). The CDR3: CASSRDKGDTEAFF. CDR3 bases: TGTGCCAGTAGTCGGGACAAGGGGGACACTGAAGCTTTCTTT.

This clonotype was seen a few times. One end of the junction does not line up with germline, which may come from a read error. This chain uses TRBV7-3 with TRBJ2-3; 7 nucleotides agree with TRBD1. The CDR3 length is 14 residues. CDR1 and CDR2 from the germline V gene are SGHTA and FQGTGA. CDR3 in amino acids: CASSLRQGPDAQYF. Written as DNA, the CDR3 is TGTGCCAGCAGCCTTCGACAGGGACCAGATGCGCAGTATTTT.

A few counts support this clonotype. The J gene is TRBJ2-5, the V gene TRBV20-1, with 11 bases fitting TRBD2. The CDR3 covers 15 residues. The V gene end was trimmed by 0 bases and the J gene end by 7 bases; junction bases not matched to a gene: 7. The germline CDR1 and CDR2 sequences are DFQATT and SNEGSKA (reference sequence). The CDR3 DNA reads TGCAGTGCTAGAGATACGACTAGCGGGAAGGGGACCCAGTACTTC. Translation: CSARDTTSGKGTQYF.

In this sample, this clonotype turned up a few times. The chain links TRBV6-1 to TRBJ2-5; D possibly matches TRBD1 or TRBD2 (7 bases each). The CDR3 consists of 14 residues. V dropped 3 bases and J dropped 11 bases, with 19 bases sitting between them. Germline assignment: CDR1 MNHNS and CDR2 SASEGT. In nucleotides, the CDR3 is TGTGCCAGCAGTGAGACAGGGAGGGATGATAGACAGTACTTC. It encodes CASSETGRDDRQYF.

The CDR3 region is CASSPGLAGGDVAQYF. In nucleotides, the CDR3 is TGTGCCAGCTCACCCGGACTAGCGGGAGGGGATGTTGCGCAGTATTTT. The chain links TRBV18 to TRBJ2-3, with 15 bases fitting TRBD2. The trim removed 3 bases at V and 10 bases at J, leaving 8 bases unmatched. This CDR3 is 16 amino acids long. CDR1 KGHSH and CDR2 LQKENI come from the germline V gene.

In its sample, this clonotype was seen once. The chain couples TRBV30 to TRBJ2-2; 7 positions agree with TRBD1. Germline V gene lookup returns CDR1 GTSNPN and CDR2 SVGIG (reference sequence). With V trimmed by 3 bases and J by 2 bases, 9 bases remained unmatched. The CDR3 has 16 amino acids. The CDR3 DNA follows: TGTGCCTGGAGAGCACAGGGGTCCCTCAACACCGGGGAGCTGTTTTTT. Protein product: CAWRAQGSLNTGELFF.

This clonotype was detected a few times. The V gene is TRBV30, the J gene TRBJ2-4; D remains ambiguous. V dropped 3 bases and J dropped 0 bases, with 12 bases sitting between them. The CDR3 has 15 amino acids. Germline V gene sequence: CDR1 GTSNPN, CDR2 SVGIG (reference sequence). CDR3 in DNA: TGTGCCTGGAGAGAGACTGAGCTAGCCAAAAACATTCAGTACTTC. Amino acids: CAWRETELAKNIQYF.

The rearrangement joins TRBV20-1 to TRBJ2-7; 9 bases line up with TRBD2. The CDR3 is 13 residues long. Germline loops: CDR1 DFQATT, CDR2 SNEGSKA (reference sequence). V was clipped by 4 bases and J by 2 bases; unmatched bases: 3. In nucleotides, the CDR3 is TGCAGTGCTACCCTAGCGGGAACCTACGAGCAGTACTTC. Residues: CSATLAGTYEQYF.

This clonotype came up a few times. The rearrangement uses TRBV7-8 and TRBJ2-7; TRBD2 is a possible D gene (6 bases). With 3 bases removed from V and 3 bases from J, the gap between germline ends came to 12 bases. The CDR3 consists of 14 residues. Germline V gene sequence: CDR1 SGHVS, CDR2 FQNEAQ. Here the CDR3 reads CASSFGSEGYEQYF. Here the CDR3 DNA reads TGTGCCAGCAGCTTCGGATCGGAGGGCTACGAGCAGTACTTC.

The chain has TRBV6-1 and TRBJ1-3; 11 bases match TRBD1. This CDR3 contains 17 residues. Unmatched junction bases numbered 8, after V lost 3 bases and J lost 4 bases. CDR1 and CDR2 (germline): MNHNS, SASEGT. CDR3 nucleotide sequence: TGTGCCAGCAGTGACCTCGGACAGGGGGCGCAGGGAAACACCATATATTTT. It translates to CASSDLGQGAQGNTIYF.

V and J are TRBV20-1 and TRBJ2-7, with 8 nucleotides matching TRBD1. J lost 3 bases, V lost 6 bases, and 10 bases had no gene match. Germline-derived CDR1 and CDR2 are DFQATT and SNEGSKA (reference sequence). This CDR3 spans 14 amino acids. The CDR3 nucleotides are TGCAGTGCGATGACCGGGACAGGCAACTACGAGCAGTACTTC. As protein: CSAMTGTGNYEQYF.

This clonotype came up many times. The V and J genes are TRBV11-3 and TRBJ2-3, with D unclear. The V end was cut by 0 bases, the J end by 0 bases, with 4 bases between. The germline CDR1 and CDR2 sequences are SGHNT and YENEEA. The CDR3 sequence is 14 residues long. The CDR3 protein is CASSLDTSTDTQYF. The CDR3, as DNA: TGTGCCAGCAGCTTAGATACTAGCACAGATACGCAGTATTTT.

This clonotype turned up a few times. V usage is TRBV27 and J usage is TRBJ2-7; 8 nucleotides match TRBD1. V shed 6 bases and J 4 bases; nucleotides not matched to a gene: 14. The CDR3 covers 16 residues. Germline V gene lookup returns CDR1 MNHEY and CDR2 SMNVEV (reference sequence). This CDR3 reads CASRKLQGDLKYEQYF. CDR3 DNA sequence: TGTGCCAGCAGGAAACTACAGGGGGACTTAAAGTACGAGCAGTACTTC.

The CDR3 nucleotides read TGCGCCAGCAGCCAAGATGACAGGTACGAGCAGTACTTC. It codes for CASSQDDRYEQYF. The chain uses TRBV4-1 and TRBJ2-7; a weak D match, TRBD1 (6 bases). CDR3 length equals 13 residues. Germline V CDR1 and CDR2: MGHRA, YSYEKL. V gave up 0 bases and J gave up 4 bases, with 7 bases separating them.

This clonotype was recorded a few times. The chain is built from TRBV5-1 and TRBJ2-2; 13 positions match TRBD2. This CDR3 contains 16 residues. V shed 5 bases, J shed 7 bases, and the junction held 8 bases outside the gene matches. Germline V CDR1 and CDR2: SGHRS, YFSETQ. The CDR3 sequence: CASSPGTSGMVGELFF. DNA of the CDR3: TGCGCCAGCAGTCCTGGGACTAGCGGGATGGTCGGGGAGCTGTTTTTT.

The DNA for the CDR3 is TGTGCCAGCAGCCTAACAGGGGCTGCGGGCAATGAGCAGTTCTTC. It is translated as CASSLTGAAGNEQFF. The chain combines TRBV11-2 with TRBJ2-1, with 7 bases lining up with TRBD1. Germline values: CDR1 SGHAT, CDR2 FQNNGV. V shed 5 bases and J 6 bases; nucleotides not matched to a gene: 10. The length of the CDR3 is 15 residues.

The chain carries TRBV28 and TRBJ1-2; D ambiguous. Trimming took off 3 bases at V and 6 bases at J, with 8 bases between the two ends. The germline CDR1 and CDR2 sequences are MDHEN and SYDVKM. CDR3 size: 12 residues. The CDR3 loop is CASSFVRDGYTF. CDR3 coding DNA: TGTGCCAGCAGTTTTGTAAGGGATGGCTACACCTTC.

This clonotype was found many times. The chain carries TRBV20-1 and TRBJ2-7, with D possibly being TRBD2 (5 bases). Trimming cost V 4 bases and J 7 bases, with 17 bases left between them. The CDR3 has 13 amino acids. Germline loops: CDR1 DFQATT, CDR2 SNEGSKA (reference sequence). CDR3 protein: CSANQGPGGEQYF. The CDR3 nucleotides are TGCAGTGCTAACCAAGGACCCGGCGGGGAGCAGTACTTC.

This clonotype was counted between two and nine times. The V and J genes are TRBV7-3 and TRBJ2-7; D gene ambiguous. Germline V CDR1 and CDR2: SGHTA, FQGTGA. This CDR3 contains 16 residues. V shed 2 bases and J shed 3 bases, with 17 bases lying between them. CDR3 loop: CASSLLPASTNYEQYF. The CDR3 region has the DNA TGTGCCAGCAGCTTACTACCCGCCTCTACGAACTACGAGCAGTACTTC. The full variable domain, completed using reference TRBV7-3 and TRBJ2-7, is GAGVSQTPSNKVTEKGKYVELRCDPISGHTALYWYRQSLGQGPEFLIYFQGTGAADDSGLPNDRFFAVRPEGSVSTLKIQRTERGDSAVYLCASSLLPASTNYEQYFGPGTRLTVT.